By sample share, the clone carrying this T cell receptor beta chain is medium-sized. Its cognate antigen is unknown. This sample was included in a study of vaccination and CD4 T cells after COVID-19. For the study at large: Overlapping peptides covering the spike proteins of SARS-CoV-2, HCoV-NL63, HCoV-OC43 and HCoV-229E were added to stimulate cells.

Treatment here: approximately 9-day PBMC culture with coronavirus spike peptide pools or control peptides (ViraFEST assay). The ViraFEST method relied on peptide pools to expand antigen-specific T cells, followed by TCR sequencing. The CDR3 totals 13 residues. In germline, CDR1 is MRHNA, CDR2 SNTAGT. V was shortened by 6 bases and J by 5 bases, with 10 bases between the two germline ends. Broader study findings: No early post-infection timepoints were studied, and convalescent patients studied were relatively few. Spike mono-reactivity was found in 304 of 307 vaccine-specific clones from convalescent patients.

An Oncomine TCR Beta short-read assay was used to sequence the DNA from cultured CD4+ T cells. A single record per CDR3 protein comes from TCRdb applying MiXCR to the PCR reads. The sample includes about 4,400 distinct CDR3 sequences, roughly 20% of them seen just once. Sequencing was carried out using CD4+ T cells from blood, cultured in vitro. V is TRBV6-4 and J is TRBJ2-2; D might be TRBD1 (5 bases). This TCR derives from a human donor who had recovered from COVID-19. CDR3 bases: TGTGCCAGCAGACCCGACAGTACCGGGGAGCTGTTTTTT. Protein product: CASRPDSTGELFF.